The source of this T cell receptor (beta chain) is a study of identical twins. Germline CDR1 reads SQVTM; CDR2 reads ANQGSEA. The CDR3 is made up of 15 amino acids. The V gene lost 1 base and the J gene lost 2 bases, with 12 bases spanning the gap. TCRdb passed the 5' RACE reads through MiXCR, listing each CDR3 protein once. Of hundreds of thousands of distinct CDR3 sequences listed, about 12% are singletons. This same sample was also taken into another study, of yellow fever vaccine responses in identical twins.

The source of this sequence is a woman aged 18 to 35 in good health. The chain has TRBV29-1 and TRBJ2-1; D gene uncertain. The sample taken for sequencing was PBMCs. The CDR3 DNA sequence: TGCAGCGTTGAAGGGCTCCAGCGAGCCTACAATGAGCAGTTCTTC. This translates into CSVEGLQRAYNEQFF.